Listed here are 24 T cell receptor beta chains from one sample, sequenced in a study of blood T cell repertoires in COVID-19. The method was immunoSEQ multiplex PCR; TCRdb's version includes in-frame clones alone and lacks a portion of them. The sample lists more than 85,000 clones; approximately 81% were seen once. Sample: peripheral blood. The receptors derive from a man aged 55 to 69 with acute or convalescent COVID-19.

The J gene is TRBJ1-4, the V gene TRBV5-6; 7 bases match TRBD1. Germline V gene sequence: CDR1 SGHDT, CDR2 YYEEEE. The CDR3 spans 15 residues. With 4 bases clipped from V and 6 bases from J, the junction kept 9 bases outside the gene matches. CDR3 in amino acids: CASSREGGLDEKLFF. The CDR3 DNA sequence: TGTGCCAGCAGCCGAGAAGGGGGCTTGGATGAAAAACTGTTTTTT.

This chain uses TRBV6-5 with TRBJ1-1; 8 nucleotides match TRBD1. J was trimmed by 3 bases and V by 6 bases; bases with no gene match: 6. The CDR3 length is 14 residues. The germline gives CDR1 MNHEY, CDR2 SVGAGI. The CDR3 DNA sequence: TGTGCCAGCAGGACAGGGGAGGGTTACACTGAAGCTTTCTTT. Its translation is CASRTGEGYTEAFF.

This chain connects TRBV9 to TRBJ2-7; 11 bases line up with TRBD2. CDR3 length equals 16 residues. J lost 1 base, V lost 2 bases, and 5 bases had no gene match. Germline V gives CDR1 SGDLS, CDR2 YYNGEE. CDR3 DNA: TGTGCCAGCAGCGTTCTCGGGACTAGCGGTTCCTACGAGCAGTACTTC. Protein: CASSVLGTSGSYEQYF.

The V call is TRBV11-2, the J call TRBJ2-3; 9 bases map to TRBD1. The CDR3 consists of 15 residues. After removal of 5 bases from V and 3 bases from J, the junction contained 6 bases not matched to a gene. From germline, CDR1 is SGHAT and CDR2 FQNNGV. The CDR3 DNA follows: TGTGCCAGCAGCACACTGGGGACAGGGACAGATACGCAGTATTTT. As protein: CASSTLGTGTDTQYF.

The chain joins TRBV6-5 to TRBJ2-1, with 8 positions matching TRBD2. The CDR3 runs 15 residues. Germline trimming cut 7 bases from V and 8 bases from J; bases unmatched to any gene: 13. Germline CDR1 is MNHEY and CDR2 is SVGAGI. CDR3 in DNA: TGTGCCAGCACCCCCACGGCGGCCGGGAGGGATGAGCAGTTCTTC. Residues: CASTPTAAGRDEQFF.

V and J are TRBV20-1 and TRBJ2-5; 12 bases match TRBD1. This CDR3 is 15 amino acids long. V shed 3 bases, J shed 3 bases, and the junction held 5 bases outside the gene matches. Germline V gene data show CDR1 as DFQATT and CDR2 as SNEGSKA (reference sequence). The CDR3 region is CSASLGTGGEETQYF. CDR3 nucleotides: TGCAGTGCTAGTCTTGGGACAGGGGGCGAAGAGACCCAGTACTTC.

The J gene is TRBJ2-3, the V gene TRBV4-1, with 9 bases matching TRBD2. The CDR3 is 16 residues long. Germline CDR1 MGHRA, CDR2 YSYEKL. Trimming took 1 base from V and 4 from J; bases not matched to a gene: 6. CDR3 sequence reads: CASSQGNSGSSDTQYF. CDR3 coding DNA: TGCGCCAGCAGCCAAGGAAATAGCGGGAGTTCAGATACGCAGTATTTT.

The chain recombines TRBV5-4 with TRBJ1-1; possibly TRBD1 for D (5 bases). Deletions cut 3 bases from V and 1 base from J, with 10 bases between. The CDR3 covers 14 residues. The germline V gene encodes CDR1 SGHNT and CDR2 YYREEE (reference sequence). For the CDR3, the DNA is TGTGCCAGCAGCTGGCCCGGACAGAACACTGAAGCTTTCTTT. It is translated as CASSWPGQNTEAFF.

In this sample, this clone turned up a few times. J is TRBJ1-3 and V is TRBV10-3; D gene unclear. This CDR3 contains 14 residues. V shed 3 bases and J shed 0 bases, with 6 bases lying between them. Germline CDR1 is ENHRY and CDR2 is SYGVKD. Written as DNA, the CDR3 is TGTGCCATCAGTGACGGGAGCTCTGGAAACACCATATATTTT. Protein sequence: CAISDGSSGNTIYF.

The chain couples TRBV5-4 to TRBJ2-2; TRBD1 aligns across 10 bases. The CDR3 spans 16 residues. The junction had 8 bases not matched to a gene; V was cut back by 4 bases and J by 5 bases. Looked up from germline, CDR1 is SGHNT and CDR2 is YYREEE (reference sequence). DNA of the CDR3: TGTGCCAGCAGCCTGCCGACAGGGGGCACGACCGGGGAGCTGTTTTTT. Its protein is CASSLPTGGTTGELFF.

V gene TRBV7-6 combines with J gene TRBJ2-1; 11 bases agree with TRBD2. CDR1 is SGHVS, CDR2 FNYEAQ, per germline. The CDR3 loop spans 15 amino acids. The junction had 0 bases not matched to a gene; V was cut back by 1 base and J by 4 bases. The CDR3 loop reads CASSLGTSGYNEQFF. The CDR3 DNA reads as TGTGCCAGCAGCTTAGGGACTAGCGGGTACAATGAGCAGTTCTTC.

The V gene is TRBV13, the J gene TRBJ2-5; 12 bases fit TRBD2. J lost 4 bases, V lost 4 bases, and 13 bases had no gene match. The CDR3 length is 18 residues. From germline, CDR1 is PRHDT and CDR2 FYEKMQ (reference sequence). The CDR3 DNA is TGTGCCAGCAGCTCTTACAGACTAGCGGGGGCCTCGGGAGAGACCCAGTACTTC. This encodes CASSSYRLAGASGETQYF.

The chain is built from TRBV7-8 and TRBJ1-1; D gene uncertain. The germline gives CDR1 SGHVS, CDR2 FQNEAQ. The CDR3 has 14 amino acids. V lost 5 bases, J lost 1 base, and 11 bases lay in between. In DNA form, the CDR3 reads TGTGCCAGCAGCCTCCCGGGAAGGAACACTGAAGCTTTCTTT. It codes for CASSLPGRNTEAFF.

The chain uses TRBV9 and TRBJ1-2; TRBD1 agrees at 8 bases. The CDR3 has 14 residues. The germline V gene encodes CDR1 SGDLS and CDR2 YYNGEE. V was clipped by 2 bases and J by 7 bases; unmatched bases: 7. CDR3 protein: CASSVSDRVVGYTF. The CDR3 DNA is TGTGCCAGCAGCGTCTCGGACAGGGTCGTTGGCTACACCTTC.

This chain uses TRBV5-8 with TRBJ2-3; TRBD2 matches 11 bases. Germline-derived CDR1 and CDR2 are SGHTS and YDEGEE. This CDR3 has 16 amino acids. V shed 0 bases and J 5 bases; nucleotides not matched to a gene: 5. CDR3 residues: CASSLALAGGGDTQYF. The DNA for the CDR3 is TGTGCCAGCAGCTTGGCCCTAGCGGGAGGCGGAGATACGCAGTATTTT.

The rearrangement joins TRBV11-2 to TRBJ1-3; D uncertain. The germline gives CDR1 SGHAT, CDR2 FQNNGV. The germline V and J ends were trimmed by 5 bases and 0 bases, with 11 bases remaining between them. This CDR3 is 15 amino acids long. The CDR3 region is CASSMRGPSGNTIYF. Written as DNA, the CDR3 is TGTGCCAGCAGCATGCGGGGTCCCTCTGGAAACACCATATATTTT.

The CDR3 is CASSLAPLAGGREQYV. The CDR3 DNA reads as TGTGCCAGCAGCTTGGCCCCCCTAGCGGGAGGTCGAGAGCAGTACGTC. The rearrangement links TRBV5-4 to TRBJ2-7, with 11 bases lining up with TRBD2. V shed 0 bases, J shed 7 bases, and the junction held 9 bases outside the gene matches. This CDR3 region has 16 residues. Germline V gene sequence: CDR1 SGHNT, CDR2 YYREEE (reference sequence).

V usage is TRBV5-1 and J usage is TRBJ1-1, with 8 bases identical to TRBD1. This CDR3 is 15 amino acids long. The V gene end was trimmed by 2 bases and the J gene end by 1 base; junction bases not matched to a gene: 4. Germline V gene data show CDR1 as SGHRS and CDR2 as YFSETQ. CDR3 nucleotides: TGCGCCAGCAGCTTCACCGGGACAGGGAACACTGAAGCTTTCTTT. Its translation is CASSFTGTGNTEAFF.

The chain recombines TRBV5-8 with TRBJ2-7; D perhaps matches TRBD2 (5 bases). The CDR3 extends over 12 amino acids. CDR1 and CDR2 (germline): SGHTS, YDEGEE. Trimming took 4 bases from V and 3 from J, leaving 8 bases between them. The CDR3: CASSQRRYEQYF. The CDR3 coding sequence is TGTGCCAGCAGCCAGCGGCGCTACGAGCAGTACTTC.

At least ten counts were recorded for this clone. The chain combines TRBV7-9 with TRBJ1-3; D is uncertain. Trimming pared 4 bases from V and 4 bases from J, leaving 11 bases between. The germline V gene encodes CDR1 SEHNR and CDR2 FQNEAQ (reference sequence). The CDR3 spans 14 residues. The CDR3 loop reads CASSYPPQGNTIYF. Written as DNA, the CDR3 is TGTGCCAGCAGCTACCCTCCGCAGGGAAACACCATATATTTT.

J is TRBJ1-1 and V is TRBV6-5, with 12 positions matching TRBD1. This CDR3 comprises 16 residues. The germline gives CDR1 MNHEY, CDR2 SVGAGI. The V and J ends lost 4 bases and 6 bases, in that order; junction bases with no gene match: 9. CDR3 bases: TGTGCCAGCAGTTCCGGGACAGGGGGCGTCAAAGCTGAAGCTTTCTTT. Its protein product is CASSSGTGGVKAEAFF.

The V call is TRBV12-5, the J call TRBJ2-1, with D uncertain. Trimming removed 2 bases from V and 6 bases from J, with 8 bases in between. This CDR3 is built from 13 residues. Germline V gene sequence: CDR1 LGHNT, CDR2 FRNRAP. CDR3 residues: CASGLSGLNEQFF. The CDR3 DNA reads TGTGCTAGTGGTTTGTCAGGCCTCAATGAGCAGTTCTTC.

In its sample, this clone was seen once. The rearrangement uses TRBV5-4 and TRBJ2-2, with D possibly being TRBD2 (6 bases). The ends were cut back, 4 bases at V and 2 bases at J, with 18 bases in the middle. Looked up from germline, CDR1 is SGHNT and CDR2 is YYREEE (reference sequence). The CDR3 consists of 17 residues. Here the CDR3 DNA reads TGTGCCAGCAGCCGAGATGCGGGACGCTTTAACACCGGGGAGCTGTTTTTT. This encodes CASSRDAGRFNTGELFF.

The rearrangement uses TRBV3-1 (or the pseudogene TRBV3-2) and TRBJ1-1; D possibly corresponds to TRBD1 (5 bases). V was shortened by 5 bases and J by 6 bases, with 16 bases between the two germline ends. CDR1 and CDR2 from the germline V gene are LGHDT and YNNKEL (reference sequence). The length of the CDR3 is 14 residues. CDR3 sequence: CASSSHRSRAEAFF. In DNA form, the CDR3 reads TGTGCCAGCAGCTCTCACAGGTCAAGGGCTGAAGCTTTCTTT.